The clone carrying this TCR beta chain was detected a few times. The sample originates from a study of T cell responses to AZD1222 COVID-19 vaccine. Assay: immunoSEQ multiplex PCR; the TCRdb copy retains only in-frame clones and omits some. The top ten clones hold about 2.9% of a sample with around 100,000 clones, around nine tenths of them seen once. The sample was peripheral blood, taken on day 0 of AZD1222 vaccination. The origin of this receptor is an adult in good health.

The CDR3 DNA follows: TGTGCCAGCAGCCCCCGGGACAGGGGTGGCACTGAAGCTTTCTTT. It specifies CASSPRDRGGTEAFF. This rearrangement joins TRBV11-3 to TRBJ1-1; 10 nucleotides match TRBD1. Looked up from germline, CDR1 is SGHNT and CDR2 is YENEEA. This CDR3 spans 15 amino acids. Trimming at V came to 5 bases and at J to 4 bases, leaving 7 bases not matched to a gene.